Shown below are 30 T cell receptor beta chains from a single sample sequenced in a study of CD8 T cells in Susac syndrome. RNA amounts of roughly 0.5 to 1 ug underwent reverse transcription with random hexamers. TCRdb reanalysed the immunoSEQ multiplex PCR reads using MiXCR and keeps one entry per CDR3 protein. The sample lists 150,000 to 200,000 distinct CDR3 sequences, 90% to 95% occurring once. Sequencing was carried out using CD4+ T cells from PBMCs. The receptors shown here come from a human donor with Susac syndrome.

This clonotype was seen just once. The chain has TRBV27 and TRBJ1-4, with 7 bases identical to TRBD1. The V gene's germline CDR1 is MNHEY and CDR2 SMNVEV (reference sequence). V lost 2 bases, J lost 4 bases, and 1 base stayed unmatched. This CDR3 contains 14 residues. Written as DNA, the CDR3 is TGTGCCAGCAGTTTAGGGGACAGTAATGAAAAACTGTTTTTT. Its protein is CASSLGDSNEKLFF.

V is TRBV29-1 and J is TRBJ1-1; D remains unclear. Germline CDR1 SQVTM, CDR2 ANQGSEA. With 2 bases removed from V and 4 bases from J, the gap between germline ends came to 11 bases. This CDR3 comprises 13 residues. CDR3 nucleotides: TGCAGCGTTGAACGGCATATGGGCACTGAAGCTTTCTTT. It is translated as CSVERHMGTEAFF. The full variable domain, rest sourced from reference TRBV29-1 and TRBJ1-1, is SAVISQKPSRDICQRGTSLTIQCQVDSQVTMMFWYRQQPGQSLTLIATANQGSEATYESGFVIDKFPISRPNLTFSTLTVSNMSPEDSSIYLCSVERHMGTEAFFGQGTRLTVV.

The CDR3 region has the DNA TGCAGCGTTGTGCCAGGACTGAACACCGGGGAGCTGTTTTTT. Residues: CSVVPGLNTGELFF. The chain is built from TRBV29-1 and TRBJ2-2; tentative D call: TRBD2 (5 bases). Trimming pared 4 bases from V and 1 base from J, leaving 10 bases between. CDR1 is SQVTM and CDR2 is ANQGSEA in the germline V gene. The CDR3 spans 14 residues.

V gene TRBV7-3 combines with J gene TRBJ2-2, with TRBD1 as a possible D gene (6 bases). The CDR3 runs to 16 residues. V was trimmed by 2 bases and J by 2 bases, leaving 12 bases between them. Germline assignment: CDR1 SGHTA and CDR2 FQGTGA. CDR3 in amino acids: CASSLAGALNTGELFF. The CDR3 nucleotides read TGTGCCAGCAGCTTAGCAGGGGCTCTTAACACCGGGGAGCTGTTTTTT. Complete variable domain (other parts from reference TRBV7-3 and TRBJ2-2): GAGVSQTPSNKVTEKGKYVELRCDPISGHTALYWYRQSLGQGPEFLIYFQGTGAADDSGLPNDRFFAVRPEGSVSTLKIQRTERGDSAVYLCASSLAGALNTGELFFGEGSRLTVL.

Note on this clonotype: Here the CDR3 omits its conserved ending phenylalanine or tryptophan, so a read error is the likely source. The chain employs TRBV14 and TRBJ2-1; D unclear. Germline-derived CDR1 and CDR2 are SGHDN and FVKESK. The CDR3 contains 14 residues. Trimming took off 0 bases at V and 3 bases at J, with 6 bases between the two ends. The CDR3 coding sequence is TGTGCCAGCAGCCAAGACCACAGCTACAATGAGCAGTTCGTC. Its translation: CASSQDHSYNEQFV.

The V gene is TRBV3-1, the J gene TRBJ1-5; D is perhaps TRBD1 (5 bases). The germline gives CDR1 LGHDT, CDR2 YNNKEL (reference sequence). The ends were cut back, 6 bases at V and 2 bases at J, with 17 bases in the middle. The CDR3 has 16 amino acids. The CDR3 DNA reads TGTGCCAGCAGTGGGGCAGGGTGGCGTGGCAATCAGCCCCAGCATTTT. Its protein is CASSGAGWRGNQPQHF. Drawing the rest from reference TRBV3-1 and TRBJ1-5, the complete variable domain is DTAVSQTPKYLVTQMGNDKSIKCEQNLGHDTMYWYKQDSKKFLKIMFSYNNKELIINETVPNRFSPKSPDKAHLNLHINSLELGDSAVYFCASSGAGWRGNQPQHFGDGTRLSIL.

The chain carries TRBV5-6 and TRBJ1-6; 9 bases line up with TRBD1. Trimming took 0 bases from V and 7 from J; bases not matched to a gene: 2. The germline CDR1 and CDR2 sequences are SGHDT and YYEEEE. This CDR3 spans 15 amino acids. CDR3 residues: CASSLDRGLNSPLHF. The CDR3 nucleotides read TGTGCCAGCAGCTTGGACAGGGGGCTCAATTCACCCCTCCACTTT.

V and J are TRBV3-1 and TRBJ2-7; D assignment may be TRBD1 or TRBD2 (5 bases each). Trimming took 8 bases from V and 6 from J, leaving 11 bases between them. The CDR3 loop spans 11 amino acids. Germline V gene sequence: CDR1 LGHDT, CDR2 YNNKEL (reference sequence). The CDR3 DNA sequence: TGTGCCAGCTCACTAGGGGTCGAGCAGTACTTC. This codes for CASSLGVEQYF.

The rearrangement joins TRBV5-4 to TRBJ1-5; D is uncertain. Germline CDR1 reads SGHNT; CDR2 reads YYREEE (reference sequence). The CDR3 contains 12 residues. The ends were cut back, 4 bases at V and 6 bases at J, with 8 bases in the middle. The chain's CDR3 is CASSQLGQPQHF. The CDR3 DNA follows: TGTGCCAGCAGCCAGCTCGGTCAGCCCCAGCATTTT. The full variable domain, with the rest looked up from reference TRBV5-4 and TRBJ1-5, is ETGVTQSPTHLIKTRGQQVTLRCSSQSGHNTVSWYQQALGQGPQFIFQYYREEENGRGNFPPRFSGLQFPNYSSELNVNALELDDSALYLCASSQLGQPQHFGDGTRLSIL.

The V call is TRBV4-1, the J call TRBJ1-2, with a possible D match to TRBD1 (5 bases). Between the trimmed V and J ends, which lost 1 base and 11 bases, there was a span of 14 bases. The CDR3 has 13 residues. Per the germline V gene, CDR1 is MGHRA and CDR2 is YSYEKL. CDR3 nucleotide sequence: TGCGCCAGCAGCCAAGGCAGGGCCCGGCAGTACACCTTC. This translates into CASSQGRARQYTF.

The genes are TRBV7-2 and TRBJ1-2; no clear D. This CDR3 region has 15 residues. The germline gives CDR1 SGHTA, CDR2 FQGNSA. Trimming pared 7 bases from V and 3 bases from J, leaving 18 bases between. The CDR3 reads CASTFLGFYDYGYTF. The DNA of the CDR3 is TGTGCCAGCACGTTCTTGGGGTTCTATGACTATGGCTACACCTTC.

CDR3 loop: CASSPPGQAPFYTF. The CDR3 DNA is TGTGCCAGCAGTCCCCCGGGACAGGCGCCCTTCTACACCTTC. The chain joins TRBV2 to TRBJ1-2, with 8 bases lining up with TRBD1. The trim removed 5 bases at V and 10 bases at J, leaving 12 bases unmatched. This CDR3 is built from 14 residues. CDR1 SNHLY and CDR2 FYNNEI come from the germline V gene.

The CDR3 region has the DNA TGCGCCAGCAGCTTGGAGGGCAACAATCAGCCCCAGCATTTT. It specifies CASSLEGNNQPQHF. V is TRBV5-1 and J is TRBJ1-5; D call uncertain. Per the germline V gene, CDR1 is SGHRS and CDR2 is YFSETQ. V gave up 0 bases and J gave up 3 bases, with 7 bases separating them. The length of the CDR3 is 14 residues.

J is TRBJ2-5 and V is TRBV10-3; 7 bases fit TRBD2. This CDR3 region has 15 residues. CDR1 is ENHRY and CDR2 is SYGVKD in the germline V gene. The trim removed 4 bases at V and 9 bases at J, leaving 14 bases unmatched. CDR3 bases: TGTGCCATCAGTGCGGGGACTACCCAGTTCGGGGCCCAGTACTTC. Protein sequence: CAISAGTTQFGAQYF.

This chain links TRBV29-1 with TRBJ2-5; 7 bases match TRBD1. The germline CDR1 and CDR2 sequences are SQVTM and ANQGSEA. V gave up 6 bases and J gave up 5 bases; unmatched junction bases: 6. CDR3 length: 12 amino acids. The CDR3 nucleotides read TGCAGCGTCGAGGGGGCTGGGGAGACCCAGTACTTC. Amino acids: CSVEGAGETQYF.

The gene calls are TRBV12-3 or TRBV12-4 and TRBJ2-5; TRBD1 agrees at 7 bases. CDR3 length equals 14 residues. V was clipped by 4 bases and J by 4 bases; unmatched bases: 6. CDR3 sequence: CASSSTTGIETQYF. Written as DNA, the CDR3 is TGTGCCAGCAGTTCAACGACAGGGATAGAGACCCAGTACTTC.

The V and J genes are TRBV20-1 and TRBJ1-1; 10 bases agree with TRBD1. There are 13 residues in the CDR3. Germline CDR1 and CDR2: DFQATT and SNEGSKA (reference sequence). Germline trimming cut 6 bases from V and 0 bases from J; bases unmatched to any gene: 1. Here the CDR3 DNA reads TGCAGTGCGGACAGGGGGATGAACACTGAAGCTTTCTTT. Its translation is CSADRGMNTEAFF.

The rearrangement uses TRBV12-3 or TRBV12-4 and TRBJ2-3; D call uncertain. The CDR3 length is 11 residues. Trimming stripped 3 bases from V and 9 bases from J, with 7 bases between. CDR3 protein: CASSLSQTQYF. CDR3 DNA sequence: TGTGCCAGCAGTTTGAGCCAAACGCAGTATTTT.

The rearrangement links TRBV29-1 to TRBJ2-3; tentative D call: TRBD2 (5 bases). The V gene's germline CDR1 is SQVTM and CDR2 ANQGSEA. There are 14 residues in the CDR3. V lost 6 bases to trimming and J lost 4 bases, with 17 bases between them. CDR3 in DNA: TGCAGCGTGCTCGGACTCATCGAACCAGATACGCAGTATTTT. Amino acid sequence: CSVLGLIEPDTQYF.

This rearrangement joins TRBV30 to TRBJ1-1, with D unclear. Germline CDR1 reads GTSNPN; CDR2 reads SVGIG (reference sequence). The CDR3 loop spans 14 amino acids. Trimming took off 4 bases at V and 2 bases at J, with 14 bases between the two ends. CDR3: CAWTGVGSNTEAFF. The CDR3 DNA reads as TGTGCCTGGACCGGGGTAGGTTCCAACACTGAAGCTTTCTTT.

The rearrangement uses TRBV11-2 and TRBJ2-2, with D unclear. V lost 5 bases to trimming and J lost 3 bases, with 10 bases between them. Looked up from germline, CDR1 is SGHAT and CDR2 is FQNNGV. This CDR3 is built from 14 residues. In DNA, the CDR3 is TGTGCCAGCAGCCCGGACGGATACACCGGGGAGCTGTTTTTT. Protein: CASSPDGYTGELFF.

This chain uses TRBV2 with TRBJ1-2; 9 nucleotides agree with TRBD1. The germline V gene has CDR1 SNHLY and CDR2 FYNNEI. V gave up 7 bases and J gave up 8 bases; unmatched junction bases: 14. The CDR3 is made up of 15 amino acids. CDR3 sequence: CASKGQGYSLGGYTF. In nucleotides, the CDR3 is TGTGCCAGCAAGGGACAGGGCTATTCGTTGGGAGGCTACACCTTC.

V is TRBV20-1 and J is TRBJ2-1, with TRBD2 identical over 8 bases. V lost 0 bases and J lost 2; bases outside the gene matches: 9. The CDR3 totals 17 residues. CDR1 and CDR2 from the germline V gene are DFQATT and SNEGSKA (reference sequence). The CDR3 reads CSARDRHGTRPYNEQFF. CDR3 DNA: TGCAGTGCTAGAGATCGGCACGGGACTAGACCCTACAATGAGCAGTTCTTC.

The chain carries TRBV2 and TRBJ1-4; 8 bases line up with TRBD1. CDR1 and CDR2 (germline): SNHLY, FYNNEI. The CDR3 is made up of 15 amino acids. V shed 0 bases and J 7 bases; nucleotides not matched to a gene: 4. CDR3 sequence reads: CASSEATGAGEKLFF. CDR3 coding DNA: TGTGCCAGCAGTGAAGCGACAGGGGCAGGTGAAAAACTGTTTTTT.

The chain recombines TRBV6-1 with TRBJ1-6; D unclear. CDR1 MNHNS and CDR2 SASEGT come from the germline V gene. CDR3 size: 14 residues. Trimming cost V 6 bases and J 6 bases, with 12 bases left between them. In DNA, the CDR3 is TGTGCCAGCAGAGACCGGGTCTCTAATTCACCCCTCCACTTT. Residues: CASRDRVSNSPLHF.

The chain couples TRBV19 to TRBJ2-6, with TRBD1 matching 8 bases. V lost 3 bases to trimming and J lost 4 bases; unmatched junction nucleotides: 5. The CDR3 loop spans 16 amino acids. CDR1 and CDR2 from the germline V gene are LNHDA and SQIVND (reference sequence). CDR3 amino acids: CASSMTGAGGANVLTF. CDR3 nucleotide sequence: TGTGCCAGTAGTATGACAGGGGCGGGGGGGGCCAACGTCCTGACTTTC.

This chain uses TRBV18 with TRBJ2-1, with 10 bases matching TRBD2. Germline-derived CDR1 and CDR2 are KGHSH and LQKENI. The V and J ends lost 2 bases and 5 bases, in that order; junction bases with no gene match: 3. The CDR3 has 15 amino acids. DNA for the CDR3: TGTGCCAGCTCACCAGGGCTAGCGGGGGACAATGAGCAGTTCTTC. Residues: CASSPGLAGDNEQFF.

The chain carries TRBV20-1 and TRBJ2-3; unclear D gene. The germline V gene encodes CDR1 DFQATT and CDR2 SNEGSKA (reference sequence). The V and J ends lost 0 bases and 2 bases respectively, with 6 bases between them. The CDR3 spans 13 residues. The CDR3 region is CSARDPLTDTQYF. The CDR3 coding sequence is TGCAGTGCTAGAGATCCTCTCACAGATACGCAGTATTTT.

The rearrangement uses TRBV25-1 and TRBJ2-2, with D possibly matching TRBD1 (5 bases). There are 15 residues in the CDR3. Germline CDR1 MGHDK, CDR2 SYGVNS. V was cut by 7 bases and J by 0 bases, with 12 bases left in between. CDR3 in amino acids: CASTWTHANTGELFF. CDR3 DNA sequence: TGTGCCAGCACCTGGACACACGCGAACACCGGGGAGCTGTTTTTT.

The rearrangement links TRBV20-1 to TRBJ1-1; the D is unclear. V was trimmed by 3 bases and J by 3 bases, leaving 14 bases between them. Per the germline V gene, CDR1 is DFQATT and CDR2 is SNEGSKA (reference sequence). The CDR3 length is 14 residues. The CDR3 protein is CSASGDPRDTEAFF. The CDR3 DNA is TGCAGTGCTAGTGGGGATCCCCGGGACACTGAAGCTTTCTTT.